This T cell receptor beta chain was found in a study of tissue T cells after allogeneic stem cell transplantation (dated by TCRdb to 2021 to 2024). Describing the broader study: The study profiled TCR beta repertoires in many tissues obtained from research autopsies of patients with and without GVHD, and also in mouse models of GVHD. The human part of the study was a prospective observational study with no blinding and no randomization. General conclusions and limits of the study: In both patients and mice, T cells from blood and spleen picked up only a limited part of the TCR repertoire that was detected in tissues. Only a few T cell clones appeared in more than one patient, yet motif-based clustering showed tissue-specific repertoire signatures that were shared between patients. The study did not determine which tissue TCRs were alloreactive or antigen-specific, and some clones might have been persisting host cells. The patient cohort was small and clinically heterogeneous, and sampling depth was acknowledged as a limitation. Within patients, how anatomically similar tissues were was a major factor shaping TCR repertoire composition, regardless of disease or transplant status.

Points on this clone: Its specific antigen is unknown. Because this receptor comes from a mouse, its gene names and germline sequences follow the mouse reference. Read data end 1 residue before the CDR3 end; the end is taken from the germline J gene.

The CDR3 measures 11 amino acids from cysteine to phenylalanine. Part of the CDR3 DNA is given, 30 bases translated from base 1. Reading the germline V gene (reference sequence) gives CDR1 FNHDT and CDR2 SITEND. Clipping removes 10 bases from V and 3 bases from J, with 0 as the unmatched junction base count. The method behind the library was the immunoSEQ multiplex PCR assay. Adaptive Biotechnologies performed the TCRbeta CDR3 sequencing at survey depth and reported CDR3 sequences, V/J genes, productive frequency and template counts. Amplification of TCR beta CDR3 regions started from genomic DNA instead of RNA. As for the authors' bioinformatics: Jensen-Shannon divergence was used to quantify pairwise repertoire overlap between tissues, with a value of 1 indicating complete divergence and a value of 0 indicating identical repertoires. Tissues were clustered by single-linkage agglomerative hierarchical clustering of pairwise JSD values, and the clustering results were displayed as dendrograms. GLIPH2 was run on all patient samples with simulation_depth 1000, kmer_min_depth 3 and cdr3_length_cutoff 8, and groups with more than two unique CDR3s were retained. A standardized tissue-overlap score was generated by extrapolating Jaccard GLIPH-group overlap across patients to a standard repertoire size of 1000 clones. Linear mixed-effect models, with tissue included as a fixed effect and individual included as a random effect, were used to assess associations of diversity with clinical or experimental variables. TCRdb carries this immuneACCESS record with in-frame sequences only. Its versions omit some clonotypes, under half of them owing to an unresolved V gene in the studies checked, with the rest unexplained. V, J and clone size derive from that table, while D and trimming were established from the DNA sequence. A total of some 17,000 clones appear in this sample, less than 85% of them only once. The ten most abundant clones make up almost 0.95% of the sample.

Before genomic DNA isolation with the DNeasy Blood & Tissue Kit, mouse tissues were minced with razor blades in buffered saline. Sequenced material: spleen. The chain links TRBV19 with TRBJ2-5; the junction holds 9 bases that match TRBD1. This TCR was sampled from a female BALB/c mouse in good health. The mouse line in question has MHC haplotype H2-d. CDR3 bases read: TGTGCCGGGACAGGGCAAGACACCCAGTAC. Its protein reads: CAGTGQDTQY. The full CDR3 protein reads CAGTGQDTQYF.